These T cell receptor beta chains were read from a single sample in a study of blood T cell repertoires in COVID-19. This table comes from immunoSEQ multiplex PCR, and its TCRdb copy is limited to in-frame clones, with some not included. The sample records fewer than 250,000 clones, approximately 86% being singletons. The source material was peripheral blood. All receptors derive from a man in his sixties with COVID-19, enrolled during active disease. CDR3s include the opening cysteine and the closing phenylalanine or tryptophan. D genes are given only for firm matches. Not every row has a clone size; where given, it reads once, few, many or a size class.

V gene	D gene	clone size	J gene	CDR3 protein	CDR3 DNA
TRBV5-1	TRBD2	many	TRBJ2-1	CASSLGPSGTLNEQFF	TGCGCCAGCAGCTTGGGGCCTAGCGGGACCCTCAATGAGCAGTTCTTC
TRBV6-5	NA	once	TRBJ1-3	CASSESVASGNTIYF	TGTGCCAGCAGCGAGAGCGTAGCCTCTGGAAACACCATATATTTT
TRBV20-1	NA	NA	TRBJ1-2	CSASRGSGYTF	TGCAGTGCTAGCAGAGGTTCTGGCTACACCTTC
TRBV7-8	TRBD1	NA	TRBJ2-7	CASSLQGFSYEQYF	TGTGCCAGCAGCCTACAGGGGTTCTCCTACGAGCAGTACTTC
TRBV5-1	NA	few	TRBJ1-1	CASKGETEAFF	TGCGCCAGCAAGGGGGAAACTGAAGCTTTCTTT
TRBV19	TRBD1	NA	TRBJ1-2	CASSTRDRNYGYTF	TGTGCCAGTAGTACCAGGGACAGAAACTATGGCTACACCTTC
TRBV19	TRBD1	NA	TRBJ1-2	CASSSRTGYGYTF	TGTGCCAGTAGTAGCCGGACAGGCTATGGCTACACCTTC
TRBV7-9	NA	NA	TRBJ1-2	CASSPKQNYGYTF	TGTGCCAGCAGCCCCAAGCAAAACTATGGCTACACCTTC
TRBV7-9	NA	NA	TRBJ1-2	CASSTPQADYGYTF	TGTGCCAGCAGCACCCCACAGGCAGACTATGGCTACACCTTC
TRBV30	TRBD1	once	TRBJ1-1	CAWIDPGGSTEAFF	TGTGCCTGGATCGACCCAGGGGGGTCGACTGAAGCTTTCTTT